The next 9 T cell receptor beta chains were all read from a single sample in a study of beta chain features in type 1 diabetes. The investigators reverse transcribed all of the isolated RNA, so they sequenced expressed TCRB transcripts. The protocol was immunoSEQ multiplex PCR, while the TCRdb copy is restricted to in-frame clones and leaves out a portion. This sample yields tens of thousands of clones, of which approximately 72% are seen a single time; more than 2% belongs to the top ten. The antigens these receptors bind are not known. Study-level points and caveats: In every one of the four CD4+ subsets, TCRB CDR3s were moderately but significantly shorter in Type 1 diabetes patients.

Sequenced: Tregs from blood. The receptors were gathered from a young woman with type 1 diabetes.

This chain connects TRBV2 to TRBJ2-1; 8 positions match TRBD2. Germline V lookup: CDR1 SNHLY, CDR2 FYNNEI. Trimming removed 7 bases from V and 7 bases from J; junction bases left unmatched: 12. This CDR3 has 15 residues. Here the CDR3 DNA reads TGTGCCAGCACCAGGGGTAGCGGGGCTCCGAATGAGCAGTTCTTC. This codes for CASTRGSGAPNEQFF.

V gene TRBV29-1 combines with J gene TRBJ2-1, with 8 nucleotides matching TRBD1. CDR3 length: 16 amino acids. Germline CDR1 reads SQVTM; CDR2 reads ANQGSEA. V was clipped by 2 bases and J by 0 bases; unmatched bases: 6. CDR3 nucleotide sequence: TGCAGCGTTGAAACGGGACAGGCGAGCTCCTACAATGAGCAGTTCTTC. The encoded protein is CSVETGQASSYNEQFF.

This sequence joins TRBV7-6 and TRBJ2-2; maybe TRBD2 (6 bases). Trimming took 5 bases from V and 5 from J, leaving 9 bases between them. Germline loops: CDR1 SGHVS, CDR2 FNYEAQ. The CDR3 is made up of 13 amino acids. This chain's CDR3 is CASSPRETGELFF. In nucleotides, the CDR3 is TGTGCCAGCAGCCCTCGGGAGACCGGGGAGCTGTTTTTT. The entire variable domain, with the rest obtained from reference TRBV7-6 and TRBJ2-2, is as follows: GAGVSQSPRYKVTKRGQDVALRCDPISGHVSLYWYRQALGQGPEFLTYFNYEAQQDKSGLPNDRFSAERPEGSISTLTIQRTEQRDSAMYRCASSPRETGELFFGEGSRLTVL.

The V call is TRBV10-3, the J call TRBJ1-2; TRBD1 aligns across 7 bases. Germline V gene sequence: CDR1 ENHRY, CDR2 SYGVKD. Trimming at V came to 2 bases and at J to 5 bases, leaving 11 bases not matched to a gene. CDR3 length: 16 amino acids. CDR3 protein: CAISEPYPGTAYGYTF. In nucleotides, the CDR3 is TGTGCCATCAGTGAGCCCTACCCCGGGACAGCTTATGGCTACACCTTC.

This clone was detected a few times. In DNA, the CDR3 is TGCGCCAGCAGCCCACTGGACAGGGGGACATCAAATCTAGCCAAAAACATTCAGTACTTC. Its protein product is CASSPLDRGTSNLAKNIQYF. This sequence joins TRBV5-1 and TRBJ2-4; 10 nucleotides align to TRBD1. This CDR3 comprises 20 residues. The germline CDR1 and CDR2 sequences are SGHRS and YFSETQ. The V gene end was trimmed by 4 bases and the J gene end by 0 bases; junction bases not matched to a gene: 16.

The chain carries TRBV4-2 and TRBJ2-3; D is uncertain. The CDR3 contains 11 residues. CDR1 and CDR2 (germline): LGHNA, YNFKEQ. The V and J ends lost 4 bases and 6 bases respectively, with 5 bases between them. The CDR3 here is CASSPGDTQYF. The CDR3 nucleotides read TGTGCCAGCAGCCCCGGTGATACGCAGTATTTT.

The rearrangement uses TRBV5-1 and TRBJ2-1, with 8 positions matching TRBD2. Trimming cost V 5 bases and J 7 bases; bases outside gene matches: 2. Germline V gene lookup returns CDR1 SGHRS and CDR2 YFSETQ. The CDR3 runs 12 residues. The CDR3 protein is CASRASGNEQFF. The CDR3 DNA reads TGCGCCAGCAGAGCTAGCGGGAATGAGCAGTTCTTC.

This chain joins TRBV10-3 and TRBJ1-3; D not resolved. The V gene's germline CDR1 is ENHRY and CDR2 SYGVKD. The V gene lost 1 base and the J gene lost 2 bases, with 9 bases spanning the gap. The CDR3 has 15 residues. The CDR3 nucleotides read TGTGCCATCAGTGAGTTCCAGGCCCCTGGAAACACCATATATTTT. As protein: CAISEFQAPGNTIYF.

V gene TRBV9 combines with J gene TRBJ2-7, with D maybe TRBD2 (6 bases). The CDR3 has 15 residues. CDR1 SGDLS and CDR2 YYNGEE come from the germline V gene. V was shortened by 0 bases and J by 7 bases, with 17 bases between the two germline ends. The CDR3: CASSVVGTGVGEQYF. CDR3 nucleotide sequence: TGTGCCAGCAGCGTAGTGGGGACTGGGGTGGGAGAGCAGTACTTC.